The entry that follows covers one TCR beta chain sequence. Its cognate antigen is unknown. The CDR3 contains 14 residues. Germline V gives CDR1 LGHNT, CDR2 FRNRAP. With 6 bases clipped from V and 5 bases from J, the junction kept 7 bases outside the gene matches. This sample was taken from a study of tumor-infiltrating lymphocytes in localized non-small cell lung cancer. General study results and limits: Each assay used a separate piece of the same tissue.

The assay was immunoSEQ multiplex PCR, and TCRdb's table has in-frame clones only and misses some. Among about 16,000 clones listed, around 75% were seen once. Sequenced input: lung tumor tissue. V and J are TRBV12-5 and TRBJ2-5; TRBD1 matches 9 bases. This receptor was taken from a human donor with non-small cell lung cancer. CDR3 protein: CASGPGQGFETQYF. In nucleotides, the CDR3 is TGTGCTAGTGGGCCGGGACAGGGCTTCGAGACCCAGTACTTC.